This T cell receptor beta chain was captured by sequencing in a study of T cell changes during pregnancy in multiple sclerosis. V shed 5 bases, J shed 8 bases, and the junction held 15 bases outside the gene matches. The CDR3 is 16 amino acids. CDR1 is MNHNY and CDR2 is SVGAGI in the germline V gene (reference sequence). The data were produced by immunoSEQ multiplex PCR, yet TCRdb's version contains in-frame clones alone and is incomplete. The sample has around 71,000 clones; 85% to 95% are singletons. V and J are TRBV6-6 and TRBJ2-1, with 7 bases aligning to TRBD1. Here the sequenced sample was peripheral blood, taken in the third trimester of pregnancy. The receptor comes from a female donor with multiple sclerosis, enrolled in a pregnancy study. CDR3 amino acids: CASSRPGRGFYDEQFF. CDR3 bases: TGTGCCAGCAGTCGACCGGGCAGGGGGTTCTATGATGAGCAGTTCTTC.